Listed below are T cell receptor beta chains from one sample, sequenced in a study of shared clonotypes between healthy human individuals. Libraries were prepared by immunoSEQ multiplex PCR; TCRdb keeps only in-frame clonotypes and omits some of them. The data hold 1,400,000 or so clones, with 98% observed a single time. Sequences were obtained from naive CD4+ T cells sorted from blood. All receptors come from a man aged 25-40 years in good health. CDR3s include the opening cysteine and the closing phenylalanine or tryptophan. The D gene is left open where the match is weak. A clone size is listed for some rows: how often the clone was seen (once, few, many), or a class if it is expanded.

TRBV5-1	TRBJ2-2	-	18	TRBD2	TGCGCCAGCAGCCAGGGACTAGCGGGGTCCAGGGACACCGGGGAGCTGTTTTTT	CASSQGLAGSRDTGELFF
TRBV5-1	TRBJ2-1	-	16	TRBD2	TGCGCCAGCAGCCCTTTATGGGCGGGAGGTGATAATGAGCAGTTCTTC	CASSPLWAGGDNEQFF
TRBV14	TRBJ2-5	-	14	-	TGTGCCAGCAGCCCGGTGGGACTCGAGGAGACCCAGTACTTC	CASSPVGLEETQYF
TRBV6-1	TRBJ2-1	once	16	TRBD1	TGTGCCAGCAGTGAAGCGCCACAGGGGGCCTACAATGAGCAGTTCTTC	CASSEAPQGAYNEQFF
TRBV28	TRBJ2-5	-	17	TRBD2	TGTGCCAGCAGTTTTCAGAGCGGGAGCCCCCTCGGGGAGACCCAGTACTTC	CASSFQSGSPLGETQYF
TRBV5-1	TRBJ2-1	-	16	TRBD2	TGCGCCAGCAGCTTCGTTCCGGGGGGATCCTACAATGAGCAGTTCTTC	CASSFVPGGSYNEQFF
TRBV4-1	TRBJ2-7	-	13	-	TGCGCCAGCAGCCGCCTAACTAATTACGAGCAGTACTTC	CASSRLTNYEQYF
TRBV14	TRBJ2-1	-	15	-	TGTGCCAGCAGCCAAGACACAGGGCGTTGGAATGAGCAGTTCTTC	CASSQDTGRWNEQFF
TRBV5-5	TRBJ2-2	-	15	TRBD1	TGTGCCAGTTACAAACAGGGGGTTTCTTCCGGGGAGCTGTTTTTT	CASYKQGVSSGELFF
TRBV28	TRBJ2-6	-	13	-	TGTGCCACCAGGGTTGGTGGGGCCAACGTCCTGACTTTC	CATRVGGANVLTF
TRBV28	TRBJ1-4	-	14	-	TGTGCCAGCGAAGGGACTGCAACTAATGAAAAACTGTTTTTT	CASEGTATNEKLFF
TRBV6-1	TRBJ2-2	-	15	-	TGTGCCAGCAGCGCCAATACAGGGTACACCGGGGAGCTGTTTTTT	CASSANTGYTGELFF
TRBV19	TRBJ2-7	few	12	-	TGTGCCAGTAGTCATGTTGGGCACGGGCAGTACTTC	CASSHVGHGQYF
TRBV10-3	TRBJ1-1	-	14	-	TGTGCCATCAGTGAGTCGAGGGTAGGCACTGAAGCTTTCTTT	CAISESRVGTEAFF
TRBV6-5	TRBJ1-5	-	14	-	TGTGCCAGCAGTTACTCTGGTAGCAATCAGCCCCAGCATTTT	CASSYSGSNQPQHF
TRBV9	TRBJ2-3	-	13	TRBD2	TGTGCCAGCAGCCTAGCGGGCCCGGATACGCAGTATTTT	CASSLAGPDTQYF
TRBV9	TRBJ2-1	-	14	TRBD2	TGTGCCAGCAGCGCAGCGGGAGGCCGCAATGAGCAGTTCTTC	CASSAAGGRNEQFF
TRBV28	TRBJ1-5	-	12	-	TGTGCCAGCAGTCTACTCGCCCAGCCCCAGCATTTT	CASSLLAQPQHF
TRBV15	TRBJ1-2	-	15	-	TGTGCCACCAGCAGCGCGGACGTACAGGACTATGGCTACACCTTC	CATSSADVQDYGYTF
TRBV28	TRBJ2-4	-	13	TRBD1	TGTGCCAGCAGTTCGGGACAGGGAAGCATTCAGTACTTC	CASSSGQGSIQYF
TRBV15	TRBJ2-7	once	16	TRBD1	TGTGCCACCAGCCTACGGACAGGGGTGGGTGCCTACGAGCAGTACTTC	CATSLRTGVGAYEQYF
TRBV30	TRBJ2-1	-	21	TRBD2	TGTGCCTGGAGTGTAAATCAAGGTGCTAGCGGGGACTCCCTTTTCTACAATGAGCAGTTCTTC	CAWSVNQGASGDSLFYNEQFF
TRBV9	TRBJ1-1	-	13	-	TGTGCCAGCAGCCTGTTAGGGGACACTGAAGCTTTCTTT	CASSLLGDTEAFF
TRBV29-1	TRBJ2-4	-	13	TRBD2	TGCAGCGTTGAAAGCGGGGTTTCGGGCATTCAGTACTTC	CSVESGVSGIQYF
TRBV27	TRBJ2-7	-	16	TRBD2	TGTGCCAGCAGTTCCGGTCTAGCGGAACTTTCCTACGAGCAGTACTTC	CASSSGLAELSYEQYF
TRBV11-2	TRBJ2-3	-	18	TRBD2	TGTGCCAGCAGCTTGAGACGACTAGCGGACTATAGCACAGATACGCAGTATTTT	CASSLRRLADYSTDTQYF
TRBV5-5	TRBJ2-7	-	15	TRBD2	TGTGCCAGCAGCTTAGTGATAGCGGGTTCCTACGAGCAGTACTTC	CASSLVIAGSYEQYF
TRBV6-5	TRBJ1-2	-	14	TRBD1	TGTGCCAGCACCAAGGAGGGGGCCACATATGGCTACACCTTC	CASTKEGATYGYTF
TRBV5-4	TRBJ2-3	-	14	-	TGTGCCAGCAGCTTGGAGTTCGGGACGGATACGCAGTATTTT	CASSLEFGTDTQYF
TRBV18	TRBJ2-1	-	16	-	TGTGCCAGCTCACCAAAAACGATAAGCTCCTACAATGAGCAGTTCTTC	CASSPKTISSYNEQFF
TRBV5-1	TRBJ2-3	-	16	TRBD2	TGCGCCAGCAGCCTGTGGACTAGCGGGATAAGAGATACGCAGTATTTT	CASSLWTSGIRDTQYF
TRBV28	TRBJ2-7	-	16	TRBD1	TGTGCCAGCAGTTTGCCCGGGACAGGGGGGAGGTACGAGCAGTACTTC	CASSLPGTGGRYEQYF
TRBV9	TRBJ2-2	-	16	-	TGTGCCAGCAGCGTAGCTGGGACGGCGAACACCGGGGAGCTGTTTTTT	CASSVAGTANTGELFF
TRBV5-1	TRBJ2-7	-	14	-	TGCGCCAGCAGCCCCGATACAAAGAATTACGAGCAGTACTTC	CASSPDTKNYEQYF
TRBV2	TRBJ1-5	-	15	-	TGTGCCAGCAGTCCTCACCCGGGGAGCAATCAGCCCCAGCATTTT	CASSPHPGSNQPQHF
TRBV28	TRBJ1-5	-	14	-	TGTGCCAGCAGTGAATACAGTCCCAATCAGCCCCAGCATTTT	CASSEYSPNQPQHF
TRBV18	TRBJ2-3	-	14	-	TGTGCCAGCTCACCGGGGGGAATAGCAGATACGCAGTATTTT	CASSPGGIADTQYF
TRBV27	TRBJ2-5	-	12	-	TGTGCCACCTCCCCAGGGAGGGAGACCCAGTACTTC	CATSPGRETQYF
TRBV9	TRBJ2-5	-	15	-	TGTGCCAGCAGCGTAGTGAGACTACCTTTGGGGACCCAGTACTTC	CASSVVRLPLGTQYF
TRBV10-1	TRBJ2-7	once	13	-	TGCGCCAGCAGTGCTATAAGTAGTGGCGAGCAGTACTTC	CASSAISSGEQYF
TRBV4-2	TRBJ2-7	-	14	TRBD2	TGTGCCAGCAGCCACCAAAGCGGGGACTACGAGCAGTACTTC	CASSHQSGDYEQYF
TRBV5-8	TRBJ1-5	-	15	-	TGTGCCAGCAGCTTGATGAGGGGAGGCAATCAGCCCCAGCATTTT	CASSLMRGGNQPQHF
TRBV19	TRBJ1-4	-	21	TRBD1	TGTGCCAGTAGATCAGACCGACACCGGGACAGGGGAGGTTGGACTAATGAAAAACTGTTTTTT	CASRSDRHRDRGGWTNEKLFF
TRBV6-5	TRBJ2-7	-	14	TRBD1	TGTGCCAGCAGTTCGACAGGGAATCGCTACGAGCAGTACTTC	CASSSTGNRYEQYF
TRBV14	TRBJ1-2	-	13	-	TGTGCCAGCAGCCAAGACTTGTACTATGGCTACACCTTC	CASSQDLYYGYTF
TRBV11-2	TRBJ2-4	once	15	TRBD1	TGTGCCAGCAGCTCCCACAGGGGTCGCGAAAACATTCAGTACTTC	CASSSHRGRENIQYF
TRBV28	TRBJ2-2	-	16	-	TGTGCCAGCAGTCCCAATGGGATTGCGAACACCGGGGAGCTGTTTTTT	CASSPNGIANTGELFF
TRBV4-3	TRBJ2-1	-	16	TRBD2	TGCGCCAGCAGCCCGGGACTAGCGGGAGGGCTTAATGAGCAGTTCTTC	CASSPGLAGGLNEQFF
TRBV14	TRBJ2-3	-	16	-	TGTGCCAGCAGCCAAGGACCGACGGGAGTATCAGATACGCAGTATTTT	CASSQGPTGVSDTQYF
TRBV9	TRBJ1-1	-	13	-	TGTGCCAGCAGCGTAGTAGGAAAGGCTGAAGCTTTCTTT	CASSVVGKAEAFF
TRBV16	TRBJ2-4	-	14	-	TGTGCCAGCAGCCAATCGGGGGCCAAAAACATTCAGTACTTC	CASSQSGAKNIQYF
TRBV18	TRBJ2-7	-	16	-	TGTGCCAGCTCACCTCTGGGGGGAGGAACCTCCTACGAGCAGTACTTC	CASSPLGGGTSYEQYF
TRBV28	TRBJ1-1	-	12	-	TGTGCCAGCAGTTCAGGGGACACTGAAGCTTTCTTT	CASSSGDTEAFF
TRBV6-1	TRBJ2-2	-	15	-	TGTGCCAGCAGTTGGTTCGGTACGAACACCGGGGAGCTGTTTTTT	CASSWFGTNTGELFF
TRBV7-8	TRBJ2-2	-	15	-	TGTGCCAGCAGCTCGATTAGGATCCCAACCGGGGAGCTGTTTTTT	CASSSIRIPTGELFF
TRBV15	TRBJ2-2	-	14	-	TGTGCCACCAGTTCCGGGCTCAACACCGGGGAGCTGTTTTTT	CATSSGLNTGELFF
TRBV30	TRBJ1-1	-	13	-	TGTGCCTGGAGACAGGGCCAGAACACTGAAGCTTTCTTT	CAWRQGQNTEAFF
TRBV11-2	TRBJ1-1	-	13	-	TGTGCCAGCAGCTGGGACGGTAACACTGAAGCTTTCTTT	CASSWDGNTEAFF
TRBV9	TRBJ2-7	-	17	TRBD1	TGTGCCAGCAGCGTAGGTGGACCCGGGACAGGGGGCCACGAGCAGTACTTC	CASSVGGPGTGGHEQYF
TRBV18	TRBJ1-2	-	15	TRBD1	TGTGCCAGCTCACCACGGGGACAGGGGGCTCTCGGCTACACCTTC	CASSPRGQGALGYTF